This T cell receptor beta chain was retrieved from a study of T cell changes during pregnancy in multiple sclerosis. Using immunoSEQ multiplex PCR, the repertoire was profiled, and TCRdb retains in-frame clones only, with some absent. This sample has fewer than 70,000 clones, with approximately 90% found just once. Germline CDR1 reads MNHEY; CDR2 reads SVGAGI. The CDR3 spans 13 residues. The V segment lost 6 bases and the J segment 4 bases; nucleotides outside the gene matches: 6. The V and J genes are TRBV6-5 and TRBJ2-7, with TRBD1 identical over 7 bases. Here the sequenced sample was peripheral blood, taken in the third trimester of pregnancy. The sequence came from a female donor with multiple sclerosis, enrolled in a pregnancy study. Here the CDR3 DNA reads TGTGCCAGCAGCACAGGGGCTATTTACGAGCAGTACTTC. This codes for CASSTGAIYEQYF.